The 29 T cell receptor beta chains below come from one sample, sequenced in a study of Graves' ophthalmopathy and Graves' hyperthyroidism. Scientists amplified the TCR beta CDR3 regions from RNA transcripts. Second-round multiplex PCR followed a first-round RT-PCR using HTBI primers. In TCRdb, the multiplex PCR reads were re-called with MiXCR into one record per CDR3 protein. The sample contains about 410,000 distinct CDR3 sequences, approximately 20% of which appear only once. Sequencing was carried out using peripheral blood. Receptors originate from a woman under 30 with Graves' ophthalmopathy.

At least ten counts were recorded for this clonotype. The chain joins TRBV12-5 to TRBJ2-7, with no clear D. Germline V CDR1 and CDR2: LGHNT, FRNRAP. The CDR3 consists of 12 residues. V shed 7 bases and J shed 9 bases, with 16 bases lying between them. The CDR3 bases are TGTGCTAGTGTTGAGCTAGAGAAGGGGCAGTACTTC. It yields the protein CASVELEKGQYF. Supplemented by reference TRBV12-5 and TRBJ2-7, the full variable domain reads DARVTQTPRHKVTEMGQEVTMRCQPILGHNTVFWYRQTMMQGLELLAYFRNRAPLDDSGMPKDRFSAEMPDATLATLKIQPSEPRDSAVYFCASVELEKGQYFGPGTRLTVT.

This clonotype has a handful of counts. J is TRBJ1-1 and V is TRBV4-2; D is unresolved. In germline, CDR1 is LGHNA, CDR2 YNFKEQ. The CDR3 has 17 amino acids. The germline V and J ends were trimmed by 0 bases and 1 base, with 15 bases remaining between them. The CDR3 region has the DNA TGTGCCAGCAGCCAAGAGGGATCCCGTATATCGAACACTGAAGCTTTCTTT. It translates to CASSQEGSRISNTEAFF.

The chain links TRBV6-5 to TRBJ1-1; D unresolved. Per germline, CDR1 MNHEY and CDR2 SVGAGI. The CDR3 length is 10 residues. V was cut by 5 bases and J by 8 bases, with 6 bases left in between. CDR3: CASSQREAFF. CDR3 DNA sequence: TGTGCCAGCAGTCAACGGGAAGCTTTCTTT.

This clonotype was counted ten times or more. V is TRBV20-1 and J is TRBJ1-5; D uncertain. V was pared by 0 bases and J by 1 base, with 13 bases between. Germline values: CDR1 DFQATT, CDR2 SNEGSKA (reference sequence). The CDR3 is 16 residues long. The CDR3: CSARDMRSISNQPQHF. In DNA form, the CDR3 reads TGCAGTGCTAGAGATATGCGATCGATAAGCAATCAGCCCCAGCATTTT.

In this sample, this clonotype turned up many times. The J gene is TRBJ1-5, the V gene TRBV28, with D maybe TRBD1 (5 bases). Germline CDR1 MDHEN, CDR2 SYDVKM. V was cut by 4 bases and J by 7 bases, with 17 bases left in between. The CDR3 has 15 amino acids. CDR3 loop: CASSYLSGGMQPQHF. The CDR3 nucleotides read TGTGCCAGCAGTTACCTAAGCGGGGGGATGCAGCCCCAGCATTTT.

Ten or more counts support this clonotype. Sequence at one end of the junction differs from germline and may be a read error. This chain uses TRBV12-3 or TRBV12-4 with TRBJ2-4, with D possibly matching TRBD2 (5 bases). The CDR3 extends over 15 amino acids. The CDR3: CASSLASGPPNTQYF. DNA of the CDR3: TGTGCCAGCAGTTTGGCAAGCGGCCCACCGAACACTCAGTACTTC.

This clonotype was seen repeatedly, ten times or more. The chain carries TRBV10-3 and TRBJ2-7, with D perhaps given as TRBD1 or TRBD2 (5 bases each). The CDR3 runs 15 residues. Per the germline V gene, CDR1 is ENHRY and CDR2 is SYGVKD. The V gene lost 10 bases and the J gene lost 6 bases, with 25 bases spanning the gap. CDR3 amino acids: CATLGTADSKIEQYF. CDR3 DNA: TGTGCCACACTCGGGACGGCCGACTCTAAGATCGAGCAGTACTTC.

This clonotype has a count of ten or more. The rearrangement links TRBV6-2 or TRBV6-3 to TRBJ1-1, with TRBD1 as a possible D gene (6 bases). The V gene's germline CDR1 is MNHEY and CDR2 SVGEGT. The CDR3 covers 16 residues. Between the trimmed V and J ends, which lost 3 bases and 0 bases, there was a span of 14 bases. CDR3 in amino acids: CASSYVLGAVNTEAFF. In DNA, the CDR3 is TGTGCCAGCAGTTATGTTTTGGGGGCCGTGAACACTGAAGCTTTCTTT.

The V gene is TRBV10-3, the J gene TRBJ1-2; D remains ambiguous. With 0 bases removed from V and 8 bases from J, the gap between germline ends came to 16 bases. This CDR3 contains 15 residues. Germline CDR1 and CDR2: ENHRY and SYGVKD. The CDR3 region is CAISESPYQRKGYTF. For the CDR3, the DNA is TGTGCCATCAGTGAGTCGCCCTATCAGAGGAAAGGCTACACCTTC.

Many counts were recorded for this clonotype. This chain uses TRBV15 with TRBJ2-2; 7 bases line up with TRBD2. Looked up from germline, CDR1 is LNHNV and CDR2 is YYDKDF (reference sequence). CDR3 length equals 15 residues. J lost 7 bases, V lost 7 bases, and 12 bases had no gene match. DNA of the CDR3: TGTGCCACCAAAAGAGAGGGAGGGCATGTCGGGGAGCTGTTTTTT. Its translation: CATKREGGHVGELFF.

This chain connects TRBV6-2 or TRBV6-3 to TRBJ2-2, with TRBD2 identical over 12 bases. CDR3 length equals 18 residues. The germline V gene has CDR1 MNHEY and CDR2 SVGEGT. J was trimmed by 4 bases and V by 5 bases; bases with no gene match: 11. This CDR3 is CASSNNSPGLAGTGELFF. CDR3 DNA sequence: TGTGCCAGCAGTAACAACTCGCCGGGACTAGCGGGCACCGGGGAGCTGTTTTTT.

This clonotype showed up many times. The genes are TRBV7-3 and TRBJ1-1; 12 bases match TRBD1. CDR1 and CDR2 from the germline V gene are SGHTA and FQGTGA. V lost 9 bases, J lost 10 bases, and 9 bases stayed unmatched. The CDR3 has 13 amino acids. As DNA, the CDR3 is TGTGCCAGTTCAATAGAGGGACAGGGGGCAGCTTTCTTT. Residues: CASSIEGQGAAFF.

The V and J genes are TRBV5-1 and TRBJ1-1; TRBD1 might be the D (6 bases). The CDR3 runs to 14 residues. Germline loops: CDR1 SGHRS, CDR2 YFSETQ. V dropped 5 bases and J dropped 0 bases, with 11 bases sitting between them. The CDR3 DNA sequence: TGCGCCAGCAGGCTACAGGGAATGAACACTGAAGCTTTCTTT. It specifies CASRLQGMNTEAFF.

The sample holds a few counts of this clonotype. The chain links TRBV12-3 or TRBV12-4 to TRBJ1-2; 7 bases map to TRBD1. The CDR3 contains 13 residues. V lost 3 bases and J lost 6; bases outside the gene matches: 4. CDR3 DNA: TGTGCCAGCAGTTTGACAGGGACCCATGGCTACACCTTC. Translating it yields CASSLTGTHGYTF.

This clonotype was picked up many times. The chain recombines TRBV7-2 with TRBJ2-5; D is perhaps TRBD2 (5 bases). Trimming took 5 bases from V and 4 from J, leaving 11 bases between them. The CDR3 loop spans 13 amino acids. Germline loops: CDR1 SGHTA, CDR2 FQGNSA. The CDR3 region is CASSPYAGETQYF. The CDR3 coding sequence is TGTGCCAGCAGCCCGTATGCGGGAGAGACCCAGTACTTC.

Many counts were recorded for this clonotype. This rearrangement joins TRBV27 to TRBJ2-7; 13 bases are a match to TRBD2. This CDR3 is built from 19 residues. Germline V CDR1 and CDR2: MNHEY, SMNVEV (reference sequence). The trim removed 5 bases at V and 7 bases at J, leaving 20 bases unmatched. The CDR3 sequence is CASSPPGLGLAGPLSEQYF. Here the CDR3 DNA reads TGTGCCAGCAGTCCACCGGGATTGGGACTAGCGGGACCCTTGAGTGAGCAGTACTTC.

There are many counts of this clonotype. V gene TRBV19 combines with J gene TRBJ1-1; possibly TRBD1 for D (6 bases). Germline V CDR1 and CDR2: LNHDA, SQIVND (reference sequence). This CDR3 region has 16 residues. The V gene lost 2 bases and the J gene lost 0 bases, with 13 bases spanning the gap. CDR3 amino acids: CASSINGGGMNTEAFF. The CDR3 DNA reads as TGTGCCAGTAGTATAAACGGCGGGGGCATGAACACTGAAGCTTTCTTT.

This clonotype came up many times. J is TRBJ2-5 and V is TRBV5-5; 9 positions agree with TRBD2. Germline CDR1 is SGHKS and CDR2 is YYEKEE (reference sequence). The CDR3 is made up of 16 amino acids. V lost 0 bases to trimming and J lost 4 bases; unmatched junction nucleotides: 7. The CDR3 bases are TGTGCCAGCAGCTTGGCCGGGACTAGCAAGTCAGAGACCCAGTACTTC. It codes for CASSLAGTSKSETQYF.

In this sample, this clonotype turned up many times. V gene TRBV6-1 combines with J gene TRBJ1-2, with D perhaps matching TRBD1 (6 bases). Between the trimmed V and J ends, which lost 2 bases and 1 base, there was a span of 20 bases. Germline CDR1 is MNHNS and CDR2 is SASEGT. The CDR3 runs to 18 residues. The CDR3: CASSETVAGALNNYGYTF. The CDR3 DNA reads as TGTGCCAGCAGTGAAACGGTGGCAGGGGCCCTTAATAACTATGGCTACACCTTC.

This clonotype appeared many times. The J gene is TRBJ2-7, the V gene TRBV6-1; no firm D call. Trimming removed 6 bases from V and 6 bases from J, with 6 bases in between. Germline V gene sequence: CDR1 MNHNS, CDR2 SASEGT. The CDR3 length is 10 residues. The CDR3 nucleotides are TGTGCCAGCAGCAAGCCCGAGCAGTACTTC. Translating gives CASSKPEQYF.

This clonotype was recorded at least ten times. This rearrangement joins TRBV9 to TRBJ1-1, with D uncertain. The V end lost 0 bases, the J end lost 6 bases, and 12 bases lay between the germline ends. This CDR3 is 14 amino acids long. From germline, CDR1 is SGDLS and CDR2 YYNGEE. The CDR3 protein is CASSVALLPAEAFF. The CDR3 bases are TGTGCCAGCAGCGTAGCTCTCCTCCCCGCTGAAGCTTTCTTT.

This clonotype was counted at least ten times. The gene calls are TRBV14 and TRBJ2-7; possibly TRBD1 for D (5 bases). The CDR3 has 16 amino acids. In germline, CDR1 is SGHDN, CDR2 FVKESK. The V end was cut by 3 bases, the J end by 3 bases, with 18 bases between. In nucleotides, the CDR3 is TGTGCCAGCAGCCACGCAAGGGGTCTGGTTGTCTACGAGCAGTACTTC. Protein product: CASSHARGLVVYEQYF.

This clonotype was counted at least ten times. CDR3 nucleotides: TGCAGGGGAGGACAGGGGACGGGGGAGCAGTACTTC. It is translated as CRGGQGTGEQYF. J is TRBJ2-7 and V is TRBV20-1; 9 bases are shared with TRBD1. The CDR3 is 12 residues long. In germline, CDR1 is DFQATT, CDR2 SNEGSKA (reference sequence).

In this sample, this clonotype turned up many times. This sequence joins TRBV28 and TRBJ1-5; the D gene is possibly TRBD1 (5 bases). CDR1 and CDR2 from the germline V gene are MDHEN and SYDVKM. V was trimmed by 3 bases and J by 6 bases, leaving 9 bases between them. The CDR3 runs to 13 residues. CDR3 nucleotides: TGTGCCAGCAGTTTGTTCAGGGTTCAGCCCCAGCATTTT. Translated, it gives CASSLFRVQPQHF. Looking up the rest from reference TRBV28 and TRBJ1-5 gives the full variable domain: DVKVTQSSRYLVKRTGEKVFLECVQDMDHENMFWYRQDPGLGLRLIYFSYDVKMKEKGDIPEGYSVSREKKERFSLILESASTNQTSMYLCASSLFRVQPQHFGDGTRLSIL.

This clonotype was counted many times. This sequence joins TRBV4-2 and TRBJ2-5, with unresolved D. The CDR3 has 14 residues. Per the germline V gene, CDR1 is LGHNA and CDR2 is YNFKEQ. Trimming removed 1 base from V and 7 bases from J, with 13 bases in between. The CDR3 reads CASSQVRQAGTQYF. The CDR3 DNA follows: TGTGCCAGCAGCCAAGTGCGACAAGCTGGGACCCAGTACTTC.

This clonotype occurred many times. The chain has TRBV19 and TRBJ2-2; 7 bases fit TRBD1. Germline-derived CDR1 and CDR2 are LNHDA and SQIVND (reference sequence). The CDR3 covers 14 residues. V was pared by 4 bases and J by 2 bases, with 1 base of the junction left unmatched. Written as DNA, the CDR3 is TGTGCCAGTAGTAGGACAGGTAACACCGGGGAGCTGTTTTTT. As protein: CASSRTGNTGELFF.

This clonotype was counted between two and nine times. The chain links TRBV6-1 to TRBJ1-2; D remains ambiguous. Trimming took 3 bases from V and 4 from J, leaving 9 bases between them. The V gene's germline CDR1 is MNHNS and CDR2 SASEGT. CDR3 length equals 13 residues. CDR3 residues: CASSEAPIYGYTF. In nucleotides, the CDR3 is TGTGCCAGCAGTGAGGCACCGATCTATGGCTACACCTTC.

This clonotype has a count of ten or more. V gene TRBV28 combines with J gene TRBJ2-2; perhaps TRBD1 as D (6 bases). The CDR3 covers 17 residues. The germline gives CDR1 MDHEN, CDR2 SYDVKM. V was clipped by 6 bases and J by 6 bases, with 23 bases between them. The CDR3 loop is CASRRSGTSGFPGELFF. The CDR3 nucleotides read TGTGCCAGCAGAAGATCCGGGACATCAGGATTTCCCGGGGAGCTGTTTTTT.

This clonotype was picked up many times. This chain links TRBV12-3 or TRBV12-4 with TRBJ1-2; TRBD1 might be the D (5 bases). V dropped 3 bases and J dropped 8 bases, with 7 bases sitting between them. The CDR3 is 11 amino acids. In nucleotides, the CDR3 is TGTGCCAGCAGTTTCAGGGAGGGCTACACCTTC. It translates to CASSFREGYTF.